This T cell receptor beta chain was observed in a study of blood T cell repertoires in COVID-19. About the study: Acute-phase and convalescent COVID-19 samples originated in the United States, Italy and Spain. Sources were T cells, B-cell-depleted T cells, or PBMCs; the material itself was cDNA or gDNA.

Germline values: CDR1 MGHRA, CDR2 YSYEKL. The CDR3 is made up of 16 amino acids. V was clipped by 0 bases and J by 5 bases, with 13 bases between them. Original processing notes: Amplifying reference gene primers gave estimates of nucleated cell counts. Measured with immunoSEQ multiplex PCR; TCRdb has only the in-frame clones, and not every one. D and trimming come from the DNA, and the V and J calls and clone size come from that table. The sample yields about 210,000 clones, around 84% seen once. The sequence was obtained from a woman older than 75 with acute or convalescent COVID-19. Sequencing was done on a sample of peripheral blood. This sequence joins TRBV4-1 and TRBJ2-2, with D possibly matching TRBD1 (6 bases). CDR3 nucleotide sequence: TGCGCCAGCAGCCAAGAACGGACAGTGTTGACCGGGGAGCTGTTTTTT. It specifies CASSQERTVLTGELFF.